This passage covers 23 T cell receptor beta chains from one sample sequenced in a study of cytomegalovirus exposure and HLA in healthy donors. The table came from immunoSEQ multiplex PCR; TCRdb's copy has only in-frame clones and leaves some out. The sample lists approximately 220,000 clones, roughly 88% occurring once. The sample was PBMCs. The receptors stem from a woman in her thirties in good health and CMV-seropositive.

This clone occurred a few times. The chain couples TRBV30 to TRBJ1-2, with D hard to call. Germline assignment: CDR1 GTSNPN and CDR2 SVGIG (reference sequence). V lost 4 bases to trimming and J lost 2 bases, with 11 bases between them. CDR3 length: 13 amino acids. The CDR3 coding sequence is TGTGCCTGGATCGGCAGGTCGAACTATGGCTACACCTTC. Its protein product is CAWIGRSNYGYTF.

The gene calls are TRBV18 and TRBJ1-1; TRBD1 is a possible D gene (5 bases). Germline values: CDR1 KGHSH, CDR2 LQKENI. V lost 6 bases and J lost 1, with 9 bases in between. The length of the CDR3 is 13 residues. The CDR3 protein is CASSPTENTEAFF. CDR3 sequence (DNA): TGTGCCAGCTCTCCGACAGAGAACACTGAAGCTTTCTTT.

The chain links TRBV15 to TRBJ2-7; possibly TRBD2 for D (6 bases). The germline gives CDR1 LNHNV, CDR2 YYDKDF (reference sequence). The CDR3 consists of 13 residues. V was shortened by 3 bases and J by 5 bases, with 11 bases between the two germline ends. CDR3 region: CATSSGRTHEQYF. CDR3 sequence (DNA): TGTGCCACCAGCAGCGGGAGAACCCACGAGCAGTACTTC.

This rearrangement joins TRBV10-3 to TRBJ2-3; 10 bases agree with TRBD1. CDR3 size: 16 residues. CDR1 is ENHRY, CDR2 SYGVKD, per germline. V trimming: 11 bases; J trimming: 2 bases; junction bases outside the gene matches: 13. As DNA, the CDR3 is TGTGCCGTCCGGGACAGGGGCACCCAAGACACAGATACGCAGTATTTT. It is translated as CAVRDRGTQDTDTQYF.

The chain employs TRBV30 and TRBJ2-5; D uncertain. The CDR3 contains 14 residues. From germline, CDR1 is GTSNPN and CDR2 SVGIG (reference sequence). The ends were cut back, 2 bases at V and 3 bases at J, with 13 bases in the middle. The CDR3: CAWSPDLIKETQYF. The CDR3 nucleotides are TGTGCCTGGAGTCCCGACCTGATCAAAGAGACCCAGTACTTC.

The rearrangement uses TRBV2 and TRBJ1-2; 9 nucleotides match TRBD1. The trim removed 6 bases at V and 7 bases at J, leaving 6 bases unmatched. The CDR3 loop spans 13 amino acids. Germline V lookup: CDR1 SNHLY, CDR2 FYNNEI. CDR3 in DNA: TGTGCCAGCAGGGCCGGGACAGGGTTTGGCTACACCTTC. It translates to CASRAGTGFGYTF.

This clone appeared a single time. V gene TRBV28 combines with J gene TRBJ1-4, with D possibly TRBD1 on 6 matching bases. Germline lookup yields CDR1 MDHEN and CDR2 SYDVKM. The CDR3 contains 14 residues. Trimming shortened V by 5 bases and J by 6 bases, and 13 bases separated the two germline ends. The CDR3 nucleotides are TGTGCCAGCAGTCCCGGGGGCACCGATGAAAAACTGTTTTTT. It encodes CASSPGGTDEKLFF.

V and J are TRBV4-3 and TRBJ2-7; TRBD2 matches 9 bases. The CDR3 loop spans 14 amino acids. Losses at the gene ends were 5 bases for V and 3 bases for J; bases not matched to a gene: 5. Germline-derived CDR1 and CDR2 are LGHNA and YSLEER. The CDR3 region has the DNA TGCGCCAGCAGCTTGTTTAGCGGGAGCTACGAGCAGTACTTC. Protein: CASSLFSGSYEQYF.

V and J are TRBV9 and TRBJ2-7; the match to TRBD1 covers 7 bases. With 4 bases clipped from V and 3 bases from J, the junction kept 1 base outside the gene matches. The germline V gene encodes CDR1 SGDLS and CDR2 YYNGEE. The CDR3 runs to 12 residues. The CDR3 sequence: CASSPGGYEQYF. Here the CDR3 DNA reads TGTGCCAGCAGCCCAGGGGGCTACGAGCAGTACTTC.

The chain combines TRBV11-2 with TRBJ1-2; D call uncertain. V lost 6 bases to trimming and J lost 2 bases, with 13 bases between them. CDR3 length: 14 amino acids. Germline V gene lookup returns CDR1 SGHAT and CDR2 FQNNGV. CDR3 sequence (DNA): TGTGCCAGCAGACGACTCGGAAAAAACTATGGCTACACCTTC. It is translated as CASRRLGKNYGYTF.

The chain combines TRBV30 with TRBJ2-7; D may be TRBD1 or TRBD2 (6 bases each). The CDR3 consists of 12 residues. V was clipped by 5 bases and J by 5 bases, with 13 bases between them. Germline V gives CDR1 GTSNPN, CDR2 SVGIG (reference sequence). DNA of the CDR3: TGTGCCTGGGGACGGAGGGGGAACGAGCAGTACTTC. Residues: CAWGRRGNEQYF.

The chain uses TRBV4-3 and TRBJ2-3, with 9 nucleotides matching TRBD2. The CDR3 length is 17 residues. J lost 0 bases, V lost 0 bases, and 4 bases had no gene match. Germline loops: CDR1 LGHNA, CDR2 YSLEER. The CDR3 loop is CASSQDGLAISTDTQYF. DNA for the CDR3: TGCGCCAGCAGCCAAGATGGACTAGCGATTAGCACAGATACGCAGTATTTT.

The chain links TRBV11-3 to TRBJ1-5, with 7 bases fitting TRBD1. The CDR3 runs 19 residues. Germline V CDR1 and CDR2: SGHNT, YENEEA. Trimming removed 5 bases from V and 6 bases from J; junction bases left unmatched: 22. In DNA, the CDR3 is TGTGCCAGCAGCCCTCCCCGGACAGGTGCTACATCGGAGGGTCAGCCCCAGCATTTT. This encodes CASSPPRTGATSEGQPQHF.

This rearrangement joins TRBV6-1 to TRBJ2-1, with D possibly TRBD1 on 6 matching bases. The CDR3 covers 13 residues. Trimming removed 5 bases at V and 8 bases at J, with 13 bases between. Germline loops: CDR1 MNHNS, CDR2 SASEGT. DNA for the CDR3: TGTGCCAGCAGTCAACAGGGTGGAGATGAGCAGTTCTTC. As protein: CASSQQGGDEQFF.

The chain combines TRBV2 with TRBJ2-2, with unresolved D. Looked up from germline, CDR1 is SNHLY and CDR2 is FYNNEI. V dropped 2 bases and J dropped 4 bases, with 5 bases sitting between them. This CDR3 region has 13 residues. The CDR3 protein is CASSEQSTGELFF. CDR3 bases: TGTGCCAGCAGTGAACAGTCCACCGGGGAGCTGTTTTTT. The entire variable domain, with the rest obtained from reference TRBV2 and TRBJ2-2, is as follows: EPEVTQTPSHQVTQMGQEVILRCVPISNHLYFYWYRQILGQKVEFLVSFYNNEISEKSEIFDDQFSVERPDGSNFTLKIRSTKLEDSAMYFCASSEQSTGELFFGEGSRLTVL.

V gene TRBV6-5 combines with J gene TRBJ2-7; 9 bases are a match to TRBD1. CDR1 is MNHEY, CDR2 SVGAGI, per germline. The CDR3 length is 15 residues. V dropped 6 bases and J dropped 3; count of bases not matched to a gene: 9. The CDR3 DNA reads as TGTGCCAGCAGAACCTCCGGGACAGGGTACTACGAGCAGTACTTC. Translating it yields CASRTSGTGYYEQYF.

V is TRBV6-1 and J is TRBJ2-1; D not resolved. Trimming removed 0 bases from V and 4 bases from J, with 7 bases in between. The CDR3 runs 14 residues. CDR1 is MNHNS and CDR2 is SASEGT in the germline V gene. The CDR3 nucleotides read TGTGCCAGCAGTGAAGCGCACCCGTACAATGAGCAGTTCTTC. Its protein is CASSEAHPYNEQFF.

This clone was counted once. This chain connects TRBV19 to TRBJ2-7; D ambiguous. V was trimmed by 3 bases and J by 1 base, leaving 13 bases between them. Per germline, CDR1 LNHDA and CDR2 SQIVND (reference sequence). The CDR3 spans 15 residues. The DNA for the CDR3 is TGTGCCAGTAGTATCGGTCCCTCAATTTCCTACGAGCAGTACTTC. It is translated as CASSIGPSISYEQYF.

The chain is built from TRBV7-6 and TRBJ1-2, with D unresolved. The germline V gene has CDR1 SGHVS and CDR2 FNYEAQ. The ends were cut back, 2 bases at V and 6 bases at J, with 10 bases in the middle. The length of the CDR3 is 13 residues. The CDR3 DNA follows: TGTGCCAGCAGCTTACAGACGCGAGATGGCTACACCTTC. Translated, it gives CASSLQTRDGYTF.

This sequence joins TRBV9 and TRBJ1-1; TRBD1 is a possible D gene (5 bases). This CDR3 comprises 14 residues. V gave up 4 bases and J gave up 3 bases, with 13 bases separating them. Germline-derived CDR1 and CDR2 are SGDLS and YYNGEE. CDR3 nucleotide sequence: TGTGCCAGCAGCCCTAGCGGGGGGTACACTGAAGCTTTCTTT. Amino acid sequence: CASSPSGGYTEAFF. Full variable domain (missing parts from reference TRBV9 and TRBJ1-1): DSGVTQTPKHLITATGQRVTLRCSPRSGDLSVYWYQQSLDQGLQFLIQYYNGEERAKGNILERFSAQQFPDLHSELNLSSLELGDSALYFCASSPSGGYTEAFFGQGTRLTVV.

As for this clone: The same CDR3 can be traced to other DNA sequences in this sample. V is TRBV30 and J is TRBJ2-7; a possible D gene is TRBD2 (5 bases). The germline CDR1 and CDR2 sequences are GTSNPN and SVGIG (reference sequence). CDR3 length: 14 residues. The V end was cut by 0 bases, the J end by 0 bases, with 9 bases between. This CDR3 reads CAWSVRGSSYEQYF. The CDR3 region has the DNA TGTGCCTGGAGTGTACGAGGGAGCTCCTACGAGCAGTACTTC.

The CDR3 is CASSPRDQWLEQFF. CDR3 nucleotides: TGTGCCAGCAGTCCGCGGGACCAATGGCTTGAGCAGTTCTTC. The rearrangement uses TRBV27 and TRBJ2-1, with TRBD2 as a possible D gene (6 bases). The CDR3 is 14 amino acids. V was shortened by 5 bases and J by 9 bases, with 17 bases between the two germline ends. Germline values: CDR1 MNHEY, CDR2 SMNVEV (reference sequence).

The chain combines TRBV6-1 with TRBJ1-1; D remains unclear. V was clipped by 2 bases and J by 1 base, with 8 bases between them. This CDR3 spans 14 amino acids. Germline CDR1 reads MNHNS; CDR2 reads SASEGT. CDR3 amino acids: CASSERGPNTEAFF. The CDR3 DNA is TGTGCCAGCAGTGAACGTGGTCCGAACACTGAAGCTTTCTTT.